Given below is one T cell receptor (beta chain) in context. Germline-derived CDR1 and CDR2 are LGHNA and YNFKEQ. The CDR3 contains 18 residues. Deletions cut 0 bases from V and 1 base from J, with 16 bases between. The sample is drawn from a study of blood T cell repertoires in COVID-19. Background on the study: In each case, the material was cDNA or gDNA derived from T cells, B-cell-depleted T cells, or PBMCs.

Original processing notes: Reference gene primer amplification gave nucleated cell count estimates. TCRdb keeps only in-frame clones here, not all; method: immunoSEQ multiplex PCR. V, J and clone size are taken as reported in that table, and D and trimming were inferred from the DNA itself. Among 300,000 or so clones listed, roughly 87% were seen once. This TCR derives from a man in his forties or fifties with active or convalescent COVID-19. This sequence joins TRBV4-2 and TRBJ1-5; D is unclear. The sequenced sample was peripheral blood. The CDR3 DNA reads as TGTGCCAGCAGCCAAGACCGGGGAGGAATGCTGAGCAATCAGCCCCAGCATTTT. Amino acids: CASSQDRGGMLSNQPQHF.